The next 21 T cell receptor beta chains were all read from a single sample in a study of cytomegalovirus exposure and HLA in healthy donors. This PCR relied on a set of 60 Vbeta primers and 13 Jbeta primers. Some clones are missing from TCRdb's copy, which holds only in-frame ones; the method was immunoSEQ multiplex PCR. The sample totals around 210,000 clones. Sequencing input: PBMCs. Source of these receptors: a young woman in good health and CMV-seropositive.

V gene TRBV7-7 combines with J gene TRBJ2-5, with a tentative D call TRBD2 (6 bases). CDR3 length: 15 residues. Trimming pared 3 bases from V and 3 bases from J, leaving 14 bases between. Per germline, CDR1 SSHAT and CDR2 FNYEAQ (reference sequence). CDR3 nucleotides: TGTGCCAGCAGCTTGAACCGGGACTCAGAAGAGACCCAGTACTTC. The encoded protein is CASSLNRDSEETQYF.

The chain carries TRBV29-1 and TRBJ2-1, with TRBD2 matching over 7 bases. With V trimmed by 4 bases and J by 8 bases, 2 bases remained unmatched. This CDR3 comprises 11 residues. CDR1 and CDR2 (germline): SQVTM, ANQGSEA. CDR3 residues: CSVASGDEQFF. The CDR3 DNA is TGCAGCGTTGCCAGCGGGGATGAGCAGTTCTTC.

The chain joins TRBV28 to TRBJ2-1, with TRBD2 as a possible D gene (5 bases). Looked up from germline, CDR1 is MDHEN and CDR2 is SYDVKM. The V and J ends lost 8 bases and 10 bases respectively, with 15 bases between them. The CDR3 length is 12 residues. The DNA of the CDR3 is TGTGCCAGCCCATCCGGGGTCGGGGAGCAGTTCTTC. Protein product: CASPSGVGEQFF.

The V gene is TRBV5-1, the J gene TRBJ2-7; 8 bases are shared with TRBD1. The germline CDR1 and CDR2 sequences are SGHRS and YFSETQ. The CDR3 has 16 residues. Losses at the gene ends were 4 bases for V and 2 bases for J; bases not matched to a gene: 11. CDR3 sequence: CASSQLGDRGTYEQYF. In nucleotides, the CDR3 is TGCGCCAGCAGCCAGCTCGGAGACAGGGGAACCTACGAGCAGTACTTC. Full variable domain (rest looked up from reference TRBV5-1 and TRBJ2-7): KAGVTQTPRYLIKTRGQQVTLSCSPISGHRSVSWYQQTPGQGLQFLFEYFSETQRNKGNFPGRFSGRQFSNSRSEMNVSTLELGDSALYLCASSQLGDRGTYEQYFGPGTRLTVT.

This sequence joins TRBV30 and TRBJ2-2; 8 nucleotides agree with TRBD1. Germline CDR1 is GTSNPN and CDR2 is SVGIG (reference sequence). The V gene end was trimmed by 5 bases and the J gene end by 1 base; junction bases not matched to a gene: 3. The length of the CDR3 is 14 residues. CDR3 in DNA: TGTGCCTGGGACAGGGGACTGAACACCGGGGAGCTGTTTTTT. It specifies CAWDRGLNTGELFF.

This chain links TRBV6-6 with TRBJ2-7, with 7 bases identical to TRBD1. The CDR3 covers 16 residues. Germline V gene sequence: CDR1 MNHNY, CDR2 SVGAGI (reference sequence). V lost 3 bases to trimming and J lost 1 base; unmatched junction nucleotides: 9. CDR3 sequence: CASSYRSNRGSYEQYF. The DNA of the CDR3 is TGTGCCAGCAGTTATCGGTCCAACAGGGGATCCTACGAGCAGTACTTC.

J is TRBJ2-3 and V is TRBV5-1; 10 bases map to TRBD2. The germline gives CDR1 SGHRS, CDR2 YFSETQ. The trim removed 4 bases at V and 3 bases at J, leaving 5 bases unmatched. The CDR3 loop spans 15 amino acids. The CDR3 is CASSTGLAVTDTQYF. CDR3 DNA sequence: TGCGCCAGCAGCACCGGACTAGCGGTAACAGATACGCAGTATTTT.

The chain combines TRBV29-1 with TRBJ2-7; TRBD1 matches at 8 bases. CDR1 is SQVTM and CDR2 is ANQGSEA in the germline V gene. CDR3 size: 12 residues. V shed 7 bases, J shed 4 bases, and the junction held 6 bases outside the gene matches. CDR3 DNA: TGCAGCGCAGGGACAGGTCCTTACGAGCAGTACTTC. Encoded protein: CSAGTGPYEQYF.

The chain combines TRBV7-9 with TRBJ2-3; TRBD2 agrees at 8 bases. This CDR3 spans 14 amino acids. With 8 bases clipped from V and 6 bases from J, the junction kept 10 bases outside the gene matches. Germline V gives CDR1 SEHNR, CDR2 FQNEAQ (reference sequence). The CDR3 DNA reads TGTGCCAGCCGGTCGGGGGGGGCAGATGATACGCAGTATTTT. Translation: CASRSGGADDTQYF.

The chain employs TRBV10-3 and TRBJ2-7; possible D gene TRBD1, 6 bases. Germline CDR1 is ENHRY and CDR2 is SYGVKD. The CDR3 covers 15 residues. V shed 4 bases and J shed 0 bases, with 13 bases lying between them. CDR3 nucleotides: TGTGCCATCAGTGGGACAGAGGTCTTCTCCTACGAGCAGTACTTC. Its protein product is CAISGTEVFSYEQYF.

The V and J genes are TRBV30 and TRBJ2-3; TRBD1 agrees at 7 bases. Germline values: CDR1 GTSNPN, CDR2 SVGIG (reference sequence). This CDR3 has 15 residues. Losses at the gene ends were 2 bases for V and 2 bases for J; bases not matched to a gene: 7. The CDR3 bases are TGTGCCTGGAGTTCTACAGGGGATTACACAGATACGCAGTATTTT. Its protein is CAWSSTGDYTDTQYF.

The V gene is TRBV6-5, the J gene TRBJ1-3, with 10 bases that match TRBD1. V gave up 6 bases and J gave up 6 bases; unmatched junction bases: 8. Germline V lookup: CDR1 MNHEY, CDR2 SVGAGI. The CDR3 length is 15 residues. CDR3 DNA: TGTGCCAGCAGACGCCTTGGGACAGGGGAAAACACCATATATTTT. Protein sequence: CASRRLGTGENTIYF.

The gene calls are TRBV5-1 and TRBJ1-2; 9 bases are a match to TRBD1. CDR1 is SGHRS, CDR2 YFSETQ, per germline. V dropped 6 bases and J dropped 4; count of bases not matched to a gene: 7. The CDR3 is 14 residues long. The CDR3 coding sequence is TGCGCCAGCAACGCCCCGGACAGGGGCTATGGCTACACCTTC. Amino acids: CASNAPDRGYGYTF.

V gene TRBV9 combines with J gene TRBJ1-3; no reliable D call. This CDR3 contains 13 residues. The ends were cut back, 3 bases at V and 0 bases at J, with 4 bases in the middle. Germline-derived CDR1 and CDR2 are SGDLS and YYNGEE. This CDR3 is CASSGSSGNTIYF. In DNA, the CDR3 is TGTGCCAGCAGCGGGAGCTCTGGAAACACCATATATTTT.

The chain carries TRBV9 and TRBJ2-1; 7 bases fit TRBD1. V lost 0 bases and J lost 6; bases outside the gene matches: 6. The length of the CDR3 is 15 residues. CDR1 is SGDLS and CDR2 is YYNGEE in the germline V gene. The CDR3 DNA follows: TGTGCCAGCAGCGTAGGGACAGGTGGTATCAATGAGCAGTTCTTC. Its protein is CASSVGTGGINEQFF.

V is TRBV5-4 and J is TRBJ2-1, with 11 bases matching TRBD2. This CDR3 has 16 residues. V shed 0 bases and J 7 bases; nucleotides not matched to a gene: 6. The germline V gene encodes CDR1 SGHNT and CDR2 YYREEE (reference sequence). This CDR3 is CASSLGASGRTNEQFF. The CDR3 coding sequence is TGTGCCAGCAGCTTGGGGGCTAGCGGGAGGACGAATGAGCAGTTCTTC.

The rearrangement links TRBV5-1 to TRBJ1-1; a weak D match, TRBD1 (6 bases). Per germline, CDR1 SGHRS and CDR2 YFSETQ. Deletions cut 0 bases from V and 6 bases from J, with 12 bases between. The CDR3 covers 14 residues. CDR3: CASSLVGAVSEAFF. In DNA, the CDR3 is TGCGCCAGCAGCTTGGTGGGGGCGGTCTCTGAAGCTTTCTTT.

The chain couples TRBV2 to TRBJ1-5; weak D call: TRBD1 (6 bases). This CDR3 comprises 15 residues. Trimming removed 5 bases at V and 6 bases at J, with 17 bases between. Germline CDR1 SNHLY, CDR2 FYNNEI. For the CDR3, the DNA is TGTGCCAGCAGTCCTGAGGACAGTTTGCGTCAGCCCCAGCATTTT. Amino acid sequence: CASSPEDSLRQPQHF.

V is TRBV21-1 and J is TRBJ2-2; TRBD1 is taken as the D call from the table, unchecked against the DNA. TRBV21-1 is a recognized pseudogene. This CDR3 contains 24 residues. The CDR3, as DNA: TGTGCCAGCAGCAGTAGTCGGGAAGCGGTTAGGACAGGGGGTAAGGTTAGTTTCACCGGGGAGCTGTTTTTT. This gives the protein CASSSSREAVRTGGKVSFTGELFF.

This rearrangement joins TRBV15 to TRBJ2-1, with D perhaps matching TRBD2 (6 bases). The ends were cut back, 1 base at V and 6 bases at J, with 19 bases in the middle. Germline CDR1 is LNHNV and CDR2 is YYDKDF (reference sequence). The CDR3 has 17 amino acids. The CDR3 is CATSRASFWDSLNEQFF. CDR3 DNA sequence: TGTGCCACCAGCAGAGCCTCATTTTGGGACTCCCTCAATGAGCAGTTCTTC.

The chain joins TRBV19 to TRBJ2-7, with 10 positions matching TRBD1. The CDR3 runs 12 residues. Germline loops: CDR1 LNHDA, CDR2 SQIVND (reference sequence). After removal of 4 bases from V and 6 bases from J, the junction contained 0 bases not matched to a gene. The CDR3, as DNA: TGTGCCAGTAGTAGGGACAGGGGCGAGCAGTACTTC. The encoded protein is CASSRDRGEQYF.